The clone carrying this TCR beta chain was recorded a few times. Its antigen is still unknown. Per germline, CDR1 SEHNR and CDR2 FQNEAQ (reference sequence). V was cut by 7 bases and J by 5 bases, with 13 bases left in between. This CDR3 is built from 13 residues. The data were obtained in a study of cytomegalovirus exposure and HLA in healthy donors. General observations from the study: Earlier analysis yielded a pattern in which most TCR beta V segments were productive about 90% or about 30% of the time. Fewer N-insertions (relative to the roughly 700-donor mean) were reportedly seen in an Asian-associated ancestry cluster in a later analysis.

Vbeta (60) and Jbeta (13) primers were used in the PCR. Measured with immunoSEQ multiplex PCR; TCRdb has only the in-frame clones, and not every one. The sample lists 240,000 or so clones; approximately 82% were seen once. The receptor comes from an older woman in good health and CMV-seropositive. Specimen: PBMCs. The V and J genes are TRBV7-9 and TRBJ2-3; tentatively, D is TRBD2 (6 bases). The CDR3 reads CASTKRALDTQYF. Written as DNA, the CDR3 is TGTGCCAGCACCAAGCGGGCCTTAGATACGCAGTATTTT.